This entry features one T cell receptor beta chain sequence. Clones were read by immunoSEQ multiplex PCR, and TCRdb kept only the in-frame ones, dropping some. The repertoire has about 160,000 clones, over 70% of them found once; the top ten carry around 3.7%. The data originate from a study of blood T cell repertoires in COVID-19. V dropped 4 bases and J dropped 6; count of bases not matched to a gene: 3. The CDR3 covers 14 residues. Per the germline V gene, CDR1 is LGHDT and CDR2 is YNNKEL (reference sequence). The gene calls are TRBV3-1 (or the pseudogene TRBV3-2) and TRBJ1-6; 7 bases line up with TRBD1. The origin of this receptor is a woman aged 60-75 years who had recovered from COVID-19. Sequenced: PBMCs or T cells enriched from blood (not recorded which). The CDR3 region has the DNA TGTGCCAGCAGCCTGGGACAGACTAATTCACCCCTCCACTTT. This sequence encodes CASSLGQTNSPLHF.